These 10 T cell receptor beta chains share one sample of origin, sequenced in a study of cytomegalovirus exposure and HLA in healthy donors listed by TCRdb under 2017. The receptor library was made with the immunoSEQ multiplex PCR assay. Entries here come from immuneACCESS through TCRdb and include only in-frame sequences with V and J called. Some clones fail to appear in such tables; in the studies checked, an unresolved V gene covers under half of the shortfall, and the cause of the remainder is unknown. The sample contains under 250,000 clones, about nine tenths of them found a single time. The top ten hold roughly 2% of the sample. Material: PBMCs. The receptors were sampled from a woman under 30 in good health and CMV-seropositive.

The chain is built from TRBV4-1 and TRBJ1-1; TRBD1 agrees at 8 bases. Germline V gene sequence: CDR1 MGHRA, CDR2 YSYEKL. This CDR3 has 16 residues. The J segment lost 0 bases and the V segment lost 1 base, leaving 4 bases of the junction unmatched. CDR3 amino acids: CASSQVTGAMNTEAFF. The CDR3 region has the DNA TGCGCCAGCAGCCAAGTGACAGGGGCTATGAACACTGAAGCTTTCTTT.

This sequence joins TRBV19 and TRBJ1-2, with D tentatively TRBD1 (5 bases). Trimming left V 0 bases short and J 8 bases short, with 10 bases between. The CDR3 length is 13 residues. Germline CDR1 is LNHDA and CDR2 is SQIVND (reference sequence). For the CDR3, the DNA is TGTGCCAGTAGTATAGAGGGGCTTCCGGGCTACACCTTC. Translation: CASSIEGLPGYTF.

The chain recombines TRBV2 with TRBJ1-2; 9 nucleotides match TRBD1. CDR1 is SNHLY, CDR2 FYNNEI, per germline. V shed 2 bases, J shed 6 bases, and the junction held 13 bases outside the gene matches. The CDR3 is made up of 17 amino acids. The CDR3 is CASSESPLGDRADGYTF. As DNA, the CDR3 is TGTGCCAGCAGTGAATCTCCTCTAGGGGACAGGGCGGATGGCTACACCTTC.

This rearrangement joins TRBV19 to TRBJ2-1, with TRBD2 identical over 9 bases. The CDR3 is 15 amino acids. Germline values: CDR1 LNHDA, CDR2 SQIVND (reference sequence). Trimming removed 7 bases from V and 7 bases from J; junction bases left unmatched: 11. The CDR3 here is CASTTSGRLANEQFF. In DNA, the CDR3 is TGTGCCAGTACCACAAGCGGGAGGCTAGCTAATGAGCAGTTCTTC.

A remark on this clone: The sample has other DNA sequences that encode this CDR3 too. This chain connects TRBV28 to TRBJ1-5; D is undetermined. In germline, CDR1 is MDHEN, CDR2 SYDVKM. The CDR3 extends over 13 amino acids. V dropped 4 bases and J dropped 0 bases, with 4 bases sitting between them. CDR3 DNA sequence: TGTGCCAGCAGTTCGAGTAGCAATCAGCCCCAGCATTTT. Its protein product is CASSSSSNQPQHF.

The sample holds one count of this clone. This chain connects TRBV9 to TRBJ1-2; D not resolved. V was shortened by 4 bases and J by 6 bases, with 16 bases between the two germline ends. CDR3 length: 14 amino acids. Germline lookup yields CDR1 SGDLS and CDR2 YYNGEE. CDR3 loop: CASSFGEKGDGYTF. CDR3 DNA sequence: TGTGCCAGCAGCTTCGGGGAGAAGGGCGATGGCTACACCTTC. The full variable domain, its missing parts supplied by reference TRBV9 and TRBJ1-2, is DSGVTQTPKHLITATGQRVTLRCSPRSGDLSVYWYQQSLDQGLQFLIQYYNGEERAKGNILERFSAQQFPDLHSELNLSSLELGDSALYFCASSFGEKGDGYTFGSGTRLTVV.

V gene TRBV25-1 combines with J gene TRBJ2-7; 8 bases align to TRBD1. Trimming removed 1 base from V and 1 base from J; junction bases left unmatched: 9. This CDR3 spans 17 amino acids. The germline CDR1 and CDR2 sequences are MGHDK and SYGVNS. Written as DNA, the CDR3 is TGTGCCAGCAGTGAATTCCGGACAGGGAATTCGTCCTACGAGCAGTACTTC. As protein: CASSEFRTGNSSYEQYF.

This chain joins TRBV19 and TRBJ2-7, with D maybe TRBD2 (6 bases). Looked up from germline, CDR1 is LNHDA and CDR2 is SQIVND (reference sequence). Deletions cut 1 base from V and 0 bases from J, with 13 bases between. The CDR3 sequence is 16 residues long. CDR3 sequence reads: CASSIVGDLGSYEQYF. The CDR3 DNA reads TGTGCCAGTAGTATAGTAGGGGACTTAGGCTCCTACGAGCAGTACTTC.

V and J are TRBV4-2 and TRBJ2-3; TRBD1 aligns across 11 bases. The CDR3 has 16 residues. Unmatched junction bases numbered 6, after V lost 5 bases and J lost 2 bases. Per germline, CDR1 LGHNA and CDR2 YNFKEQ. CDR3 protein: CASSSRDRGYTDTQYF. The CDR3 DNA is TGTGCCAGCAGCTCCCGGGACAGGGGGTACACAGATACGCAGTATTTT.

This clone was picked up one time. Other DNA sequences in this specimen translate into the identical CDR3. This rearrangement joins TRBV7-2 to TRBJ1-1; the D gene is possibly TRBD1 (5 bases). This CDR3 spans 14 amino acids. Trimming stripped 1 base from V and 4 bases from J, with 10 bases between. Germline lookup yields CDR1 SGHTA and CDR2 FQGNSA. The CDR3 region has the DNA TGTGCCAGCAGCTTAGGTGCGGGGGGCACTGAAGCTTTCTTT. Amino acids: CASSLGAGGTEAFF.